The sequence of this T cell receptor (beta chain) was determined in a study of T cells after yellow fever vaccination. Study findings and constraints: It was the secondary response that reached its peak faster, day 5 versus 15, but it was weaker.

In TCRdb, the 5' RACE reads were re-called with MiXCR into one record per CDR3 protein. The table lists about 130,000 distinct CDR3 sequences, more than 6.5% of them singletons. Germline loops: CDR1 DFQATT, CDR2 SNEGSKA (reference sequence). The germline V and J ends were trimmed by 2 bases and 5 bases, with 15 bases remaining between them. The CDR3 runs to 14 residues. This clonotype was seen many times. Its antigen is as yet unknown. The sample consisted of CD4+ T cells sorted from PBMCs, taken 10 days after the yellow fever booster vaccination. V gene TRBV20-1 combines with J gene TRBJ2-5, with D maybe TRBD1 (6 bases). This receptor was taken from a man aged 25 to 40 who received the YFV17D yellow fever vaccine. As DNA, the CDR3 is TGCAGTGCTAGACCCTCAGGGGCCGGGGAGACCCAGTACTTC. This translates into CSARPSGAGETQYF.